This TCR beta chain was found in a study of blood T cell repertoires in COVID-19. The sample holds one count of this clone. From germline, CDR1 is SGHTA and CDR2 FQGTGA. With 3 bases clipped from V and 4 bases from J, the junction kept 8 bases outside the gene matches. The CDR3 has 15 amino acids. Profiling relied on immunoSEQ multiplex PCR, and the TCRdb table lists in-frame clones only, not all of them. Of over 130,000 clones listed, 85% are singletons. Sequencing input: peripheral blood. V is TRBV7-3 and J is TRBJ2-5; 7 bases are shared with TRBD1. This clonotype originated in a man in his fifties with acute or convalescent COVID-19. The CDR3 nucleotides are TGTGCCAGCAGCTTGAGGGGGCTTGCGGCAGAGACCCAGTACTTC. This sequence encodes CASSLRGLAAETQYF.